This TCR beta chain was obtained from a study of T cell repertoires in cytomegalovirus infection. This clonotype turned up a few times. This CDR3 is built from 14 residues. Trimming removed 3 bases from V and 5 bases from J; junction bases left unmatched: 4. CDR1 is LNHDA, CDR2 SQIVND, per germline (reference sequence). TCRdb reprocessed the reads via MiXCR and lists one record per CDR3 protein. The sample has 100,000 to 150,000 distinct CDR3 sequences, roughly 9% seen once; the top ten hold around a tenth. This receptor was identified in a human donor in good health (CMV status not recorded). Some clones in this sample may be carry-over from other donors' samples. The rearrangement uses TRBV19 and TRBJ2-5; 9 bases are a match to TRBD1. Sequencing input: PBMCs. Here the CDR3 DNA reads TGTGCCAGTAGTATGTGGGACAGGGTGGAGACCCAGTACTTC. Its translation is CASSMWDRVETQYF.